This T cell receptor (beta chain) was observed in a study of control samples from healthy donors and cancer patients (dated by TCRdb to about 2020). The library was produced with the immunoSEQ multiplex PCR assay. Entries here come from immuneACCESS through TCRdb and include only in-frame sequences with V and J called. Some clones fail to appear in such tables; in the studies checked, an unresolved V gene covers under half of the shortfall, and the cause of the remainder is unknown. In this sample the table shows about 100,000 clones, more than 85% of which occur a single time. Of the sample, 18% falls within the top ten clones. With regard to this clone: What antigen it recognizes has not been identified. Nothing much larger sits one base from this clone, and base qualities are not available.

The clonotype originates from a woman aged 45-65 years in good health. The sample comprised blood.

The CDR3 corresponds to CASSSTAYSNQPQHF. The nucleotide sequence is TGTGCCAGCAGCTCGACCGCTTATAGCAATCAGCCCCAGCATTTT. The rearranged chain carries TRBV7-9 and TRBJ1-5; the D segment cannot be called with confidence. The CDR3, from cysteine to phenylalanine, totals 15 residues. Only the CDR3 portion is preserved as DNA: 45 bases, with reading frame beginning at the first base. CDR1 and CDR2, per the germline V gene (reference sequence), are SEHNR and FQNEAQ. Deletion took 4 bases off V and 0 bases off J, with a span of 10 bases between the germline ends.